This T cell receptor beta chain was retrieved from a study of CD8 T cells in ankylosing spondylitis. Notes on the study in general: What seemed typical of ankylosing spondylitis blood was a TCR beta motif built from several highly homologous variants.

For TCR beta, libraries came from quantitative 5'-RACE with molecular barcodes. One entry per CDR3 protein, called by TCRdb with MiXCR from the 5' RACE reads. The table shows roughly 490,000 distinct CDR3 sequences, with about 5.2% occurring only once. This clonotype was counted at least ten times. Its antigen is undetermined. V shed 10 bases and J shed 3 bases, with 7 bases lying between them. Germline V CDR1 and CDR2: ENHRY, SYGVKD. The CDR3 is 11 amino acids. The rearrangement joins TRBV10-3 to TRBJ1-5, with no clear D. This receptor was taken from a male donor with ankylosing spondylitis. The sample consisted of blood, either unsorted or a sorted T cell fraction (not recorded which). The CDR3 reads CATRDNQPQHF. CDR3 nucleotides: TGTGCCACCCGAGACAATCAGCCCCAGCATTTT.